Following are 23 T cell receptor beta chains from one sample sequenced in a study of graft-versus-host responses after intestinal transplantation. These TCRs' antigens remain unknown. Repertoires were generated with immunoSEQ multiplex PCR, while TCRdb's copy carries only in-frame clones and drops some. Found here are about 92,000 clones, roughly four fifths of them singletons; the top ten hold 17%. The sequences come from unstimulated CD8+ T cells sorted from spleen or lymph node cells, collected before intestinal transplant. The receptors derive from a human donor who received an intestinal transplant.

Turning to this clone: A far larger clone is just one base off, so this is likely a read error. The chain is built from TRBV7-9 and TRBJ1-2; 9 nucleotides match TRBD1. V was clipped by 6 bases and J by 4 bases; unmatched bases: 3. This CDR3 comprises 13 residues. Germline V gives CDR1 SEHNR, CDR2 FQNEAQ (reference sequence). The CDR3 nucleotides are TGTGCCAGCAGTCCGACAGGGGGCTATGGCTACACCTTC. Translated, it gives CASSPTGGYGYTF.

This clone was observed a single time. The rearrangement links TRBV9 to TRBJ1-2; D unclear. V lost 3 bases, J lost 4 bases, and 7 bases lay in between. This CDR3 has 12 residues. Germline V lookup: CDR1 SGDLS, CDR2 YYNGEE. In DNA, the CDR3 is TGTGCCAGCAGCGGGGGAAGCTATGGCTACACCTTC. Translating gives CASSGGSYGYTF.

The chain links TRBV13 to TRBJ2-5; TRBD1 is a possible D gene (6 bases). The CDR3 consists of 15 residues. The V end lost 3 bases, the J end lost 2 bases, and 13 bases lay between the germline ends. The germline V gene has CDR1 PRHDT and CDR2 FYEKMQ (reference sequence). CDR3 sequence (DNA): TGTGCCAGCAGCTTGGGGGAAGGGGGACAAGAGACCCAGTACTTC. Its translation: CASSLGEGGQETQYF.

This chain joins TRBV6-1 and TRBJ1-4; the D is unclear. The CDR3 sequence is 10 residues long. The V gene lost 8 bases and the J gene lost 8 bases, with 6 bases spanning the gap. CDR1 and CDR2 (germline): MNHNS, SASEGT. This CDR3 reads CASEEEKLFF. Written as DNA, the CDR3 is TGTGCCAGCGAAGAGGAAAAACTGTTTTTT.

The gene calls are TRBV27 and TRBJ2-1; TRBD2 matches at 7 bases. The CDR3 has 17 residues. Per germline, CDR1 MNHEY and CDR2 SMNVEV (reference sequence). With 2 bases clipped from V and 3 bases from J, the junction kept 10 bases outside the gene matches. The chain's CDR3 is CASSLPPPSGVYNEQFF. In DNA, the CDR3 is TGTGCCAGCAGTTTACCGCCTCCTAGCGGAGTCTACAATGAGCAGTTCTTC.

This chain connects TRBV9 to TRBJ2-4; 9 nucleotides match TRBD1. Germline values: CDR1 SGDLS, CDR2 YYNGEE. This CDR3 is 12 amino acids long. V lost 5 bases and J lost 8; bases outside the gene matches: 2. CDR3 DNA sequence: TGTGCCAGCAGTGGACAGGGGTACATTCAGTACTTC. Its translation: CASSGQGYIQYF.

V usage is TRBV19 and J usage is TRBJ2-7; TRBD1 matches 9 bases. Germline V gene data show CDR1 as LNHDA and CDR2 as SQIVND (reference sequence). Germline trimming cut 4 bases from V and 5 bases from J; bases unmatched to any gene: 6. The CDR3 runs 14 residues. Here the CDR3 DNA reads TGTGCCAGTAGTACACAGGGGGCATTTGACGAGCAGTACTTC. Its protein product is CASSTQGAFDEQYF.

The chain links TRBV7-9 to TRBJ2-7, with D perhaps matching TRBD2 (5 bases). Trimming removed 1 base from V and 2 bases from J, with 6 bases in between. This CDR3 spans 13 amino acids. CDR1 and CDR2 (germline): SEHNR, FQNEAQ (reference sequence). The CDR3 DNA reads as TGTGCCAGCAGCTTAGGAGGGACCTACGAGCAGTACTTC. Encoded protein: CASSLGGTYEQYF. The full variable domain, with the rest looked up from reference TRBV7-9 and TRBJ2-7, is DTGVSQNPRHKITKRGQNVTFRCDPISEHNRLYWYRQTLGQGPEFLTYFQNEAQLEKSRLLSDRFSAERPKGSFSTLEIQRTEQGDSAMYLCASSLGGTYEQYFGPGTRLTVT.

This chain's CDR3 is CASSLPPGYQETQYF. The DNA for the CDR3 is TGTGCCAGCAGCCTCCCACCGGGGTACCAAGAGACCCAGTACTTC. V and J are TRBV11-2 and TRBJ2-5, with D perhaps TRBD2 (5 bases). Germline values: CDR1 SGHAT, CDR2 FQNNGV. Between the trimmed V and J ends, which lost 5 bases and 0 bases, there was a span of 13 bases. The CDR3 sequence is 15 residues long.

The rearrangement uses TRBV14 and TRBJ2-2; 11 bases are a match to TRBD2. The ends lost 1 base at V and 4 bases at J; junction bases unmatched: 2. Germline CDR1 is SGHDN and CDR2 is FVKESK. This CDR3 comprises 16 residues. In nucleotides, the CDR3 is TGTGCCAGCAGCCAAGCTAGCGGGAGGCTCACCGGGGAGCTGTTTTTT. Translating it yields CASSQASGRLTGELFF.

This clone has only one observation. V and J are TRBV5-4 and TRBJ1-2; no firm D call. Germline V gene lookup returns CDR1 SGHNT and CDR2 YYREEE (reference sequence). The V end lost 3 bases, the J end lost 1 base, and 13 bases lay between the germline ends. The CDR3 is 15 residues long. The chain's CDR3 is CASSSGDILNYGYTF. Written as DNA, the CDR3 is TGTGCCAGCAGCTCTGGTGACATCCTTAACTATGGCTACACCTTC.

This clone turned up a few times. The J gene is TRBJ1-1, the V gene TRBV6-1, with a possible D match to TRBD1 (5 bases). V was trimmed by 2 bases and J by 6 bases, leaving 7 bases between them. Germline CDR1 reads MNHNS; CDR2 reads SASEGT. This CDR3 is 12 amino acids long. The CDR3 sequence: CASSEWGAEAFF. CDR3 in DNA: TGTGCCAGCAGTGAATGGGGGGCTGAAGCTTTCTTT.

V and J are TRBV4-1 and TRBJ2-1; D ambiguous. Trimming removed 1 base at V and 0 bases at J, with 10 bases between. The CDR3 contains 16 residues. Germline CDR1 and CDR2: MGHRA and YSYEKL. The CDR3 reads CASSQGRQSSYNEQFF. CDR3 bases: TGCGCCAGCAGCCAAGGAAGGCAGAGCTCCTACAATGAGCAGTTCTTC.

The J gene is TRBJ2-7, the V gene TRBV29-1, with 10 bases fitting TRBD1. Trimming cost V 5 bases and J 3 bases; bases outside gene matches: 7. The CDR3 length is 14 residues. Germline loops: CDR1 SQVTM, CDR2 ANQGSEA. The CDR3 DNA follows: TGCAGCGTTAGGCTAGGACAGGGGGACTACGAGCAGTACTTC. It translates to CSVRLGQGDYEQYF.

The gene calls are TRBV6-5 and TRBJ1-6; unclear D gene. The CDR3 consists of 16 residues. V lost 0 bases and J 0 bases, leaving 6 bases between the germline ends. The V gene's germline CDR1 is MNHEY and CDR2 SVGAGI. In nucleotides, the CDR3 is TGTGCCAGCAGTTACTCGATCAGCTCCTATAATTCACCCCTCCACTTT. Translation gives CASSYSISSYNSPLHF.

V gene TRBV19 combines with J gene TRBJ1-2, with D hard to call. The CDR3 extends over 14 amino acids. Germline V lookup: CDR1 LNHDA, CDR2 SQIVND (reference sequence). Trimming left V 5 bases short and J 0 bases short, with 10 bases between. The CDR3: CASSGQPSNYGYTF. The DNA of the CDR3 is TGTGCCAGTAGTGGGCAGCCTTCTAACTATGGCTACACCTTC.

The chain links TRBV6-5 to TRBJ2-2; unclear D gene. The germline CDR1 and CDR2 sequences are MNHEY and SVGAGI. The V gene lost 2 bases and the J gene lost 0 bases, with 4 bases spanning the gap. The length of the CDR3 is 14 residues. The DNA of the CDR3 is TGTGCCAGCAGTTACGGGCCGAACACCGGGGAGCTGTTTTTT. Its protein is CASSYGPNTGELFF.

The chain combines TRBV2 with TRBJ2-1; 10 bases line up with TRBD2. Losses at the gene ends were 6 bases for V and 2 bases for J; bases not matched to a gene: 4. The CDR3 is 15 amino acids. Germline V gives CDR1 SNHLY, CDR2 FYNNEI. CDR3 region: CASSVAGGPYNEQFF. The CDR3 nucleotides read TGTGCCAGCAGCGTAGCGGGGGGACCCTACAATGAGCAGTTCTTC.

V and J are TRBV27 and TRBJ2-6; perhaps TRBD1 as D (6 bases). CDR1 and CDR2 (germline): MNHEY, SMNVEV (reference sequence). Between the trimmed V and J ends, which lost 6 bases and 0 bases, there was a span of 15 bases. This CDR3 has 17 amino acids. The CDR3 here is CASRYGTSSSGANVLTF. The CDR3 coding sequence is TGTGCCAGCAGATATGGGACATCTAGCTCTGGGGCCAACGTCCTGACTTTC. Looking up the rest from reference TRBV27 and TRBJ2-6 gives the full variable domain: EAQVTQNPRYLITVTGKKLTVTCSQNMNHEYMSWYRQDPGLGLRQIYYSMNVEVTDKGDVPEGYKVSRKEKRNFPLILESPSPNQTSLYFCASRYGTSSSGANVLTFGAGSRLTVL.

This clone has just a few counts. The V and J genes are TRBV6-5 and TRBJ2-1; 7 bases map to TRBD1. The CDR3 loop spans 15 amino acids. CDR1 is MNHEY and CDR2 is SVGAGI in the germline V gene. V lost 3 bases and J lost 2; bases outside the gene matches: 4. The CDR3 bases are TGTGCCAGCAGTTATGAGGGGGCCCCCTACAATGAGCAGTTCTTC. Residues: CASSYEGAPYNEQFF.

The chain carries TRBV11-1 and TRBJ2-3; the match to TRBD1 covers 9 bases. Germline CDR1 is SGHAT and CDR2 is FQDESV (reference sequence). The CDR3 runs to 17 residues. J gave up 4 bases and V 2 bases, and 10 bases lay outside the gene matches. For the CDR3, the DNA is TGTGCCAGCAGCTTAAAGGGGGACAGGGACTGGGCAGATACGCAGTATTTT. Protein product: CASSLKGDRDWADTQYF. Variable domain in full (rest from reference TRBV11-1 and TRBJ2-3): EAEVAQSPRYKITEKSQAVAFWCDPISGHATLYWYRQILGQGPELLVQFQDESVVDDSQLPKDRFSAERLKGVDSTLKIQPAELGDSAMYLCASSLKGDRDWADTQYFGPGTRLTVL.

The chain links TRBV4-1 to TRBJ1-5; 8 nucleotides match TRBD1. The CDR3 is 14 amino acids. Trimming cost V 0 bases and J 5 bases; bases outside gene matches: 0. The V gene's germline CDR1 is MGHRA and CDR2 YSYEKL. The DNA for the CDR3 is TGCGCCAGCAGCCAAGAGACAGGGGATCAGCCCCAGCATTTT. This translates into CASSQETGDQPQHF.

This chain links TRBV5-5 with TRBJ1-1; 9 nucleotides agree with TRBD1. CDR3 length: 14 residues. Germline-derived CDR1 and CDR2 are SGHKS and YYEKEE (reference sequence). V gave up 5 bases and J gave up 4 bases; unmatched junction bases: 6. The CDR3, as DNA: TGTGCCAGCAGATGGGGACAGGGTCGCACTGAAGCTTTCTTT. It encodes CASRWGQGRTEAFF.